This T cell receptor (beta chain) was found in a study of T cells in Graves' hyperthyroidism and ophthalmopathy. Notes on the study in general: Among thyroid clonotypes expanded above 0.001, most also appeared in blood. Stable hyperthyroidism and ophthalmopathy were separated using 13 V-J signatures.

Germline V CDR1 and CDR2: MDHEN, SYDVKM. CDR3 length: 15 residues. V was clipped by 8 bases and J by 3 bases, with 17 bases between them. TCR beta CDR3 regions were amplified from RNA. Primed by the HTBI set, a first-round RT-PCR was run on the TCR CDR3. In TCRdb, the multiplex PCR reads were re-called with MiXCR into one record per CDR3 protein. The data hold a few hundred thousand distinct CDR3 sequences, with roughly 25% observed a single time. The table lists this clonotype with a few counts. The target antigen is unknown. The hyperthyroidism was newly diagnosed and had lasted under 2 months; the patients were aged 18 to 65.

Sequencing was performed on blood. This TCR came from a man aged 50-60 years with Graves' hyperthyroidism. This chain connects TRBV28 to TRBJ2-4; possible D gene TRBD1, 6 bases. The CDR3 here is CASGDLDSYKNIQYF. The DNA for the CDR3 is TGTGCCAGCGGCGATTTGGACAGCTACAAAAACATTCAGTACTTC.